What follows is one T cell receptor (beta chain) and its context. CDR1 SGHTA and CDR2 FQGNSA come from the germline V gene. This CDR3 spans 14 amino acids. V was shortened by 8 bases and J by 5 bases, with 19 bases between the two germline ends. TCRdb's copy holds only in-frame clones and misses some; the assay was immunoSEQ multiplex PCR. This table has around 24,000 clones, roughly 82% appearing once. This specimen comes from a study of T cell clonotyping in hematopoietic cell transplantation. Time point noted: recipient sample about 28 days before transplant, after cytoreduction. The source was peripheral blood mononuclear cells, collected before stem cell transplant. The chain recombines TRBV7-2 with TRBJ2-7, with TRBD1 as a possible D gene (7 bases). The sequence derives from a woman in her sixties or seventies with acute myeloid leukemia. Some clones in this sample may be carry-over from other donors' samples. CDR3 nucleotides: TGTGCCAGCCGAGCAGCAGGGGGGCTGAACGAGCAGTACTTC. Translating gives CASRAAGGLNEQYF.